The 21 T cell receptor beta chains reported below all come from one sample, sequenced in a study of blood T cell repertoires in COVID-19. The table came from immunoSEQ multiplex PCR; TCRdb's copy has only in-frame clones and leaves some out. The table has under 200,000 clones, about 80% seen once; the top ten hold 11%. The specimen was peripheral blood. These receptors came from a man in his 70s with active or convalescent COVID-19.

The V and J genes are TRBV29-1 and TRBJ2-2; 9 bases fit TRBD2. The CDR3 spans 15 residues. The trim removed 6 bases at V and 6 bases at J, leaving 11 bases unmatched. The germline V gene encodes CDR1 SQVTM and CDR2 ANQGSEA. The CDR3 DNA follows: TGCAGCGTCGGTAGCGGGAGAAACGTCGCCGGGGAGCTGTTTTTT. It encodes CSVGSGRNVAGELFF.

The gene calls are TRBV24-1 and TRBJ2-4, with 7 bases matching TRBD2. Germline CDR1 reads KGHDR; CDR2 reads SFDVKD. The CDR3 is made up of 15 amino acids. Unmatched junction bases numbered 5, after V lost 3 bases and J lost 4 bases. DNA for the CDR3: TGTGCCACCAGTGATCCGGGGGGTGGTAAAAACATTCAGTACTTC. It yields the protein CATSDPGGGKNIQYF.

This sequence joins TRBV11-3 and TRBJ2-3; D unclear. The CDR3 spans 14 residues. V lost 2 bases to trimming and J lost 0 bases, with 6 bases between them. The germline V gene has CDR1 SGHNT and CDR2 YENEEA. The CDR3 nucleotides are TGTGCCAGCAGCTTACATTTTAGCACAGATACGCAGTATTTT. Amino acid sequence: CASSLHFSTDTQYF.

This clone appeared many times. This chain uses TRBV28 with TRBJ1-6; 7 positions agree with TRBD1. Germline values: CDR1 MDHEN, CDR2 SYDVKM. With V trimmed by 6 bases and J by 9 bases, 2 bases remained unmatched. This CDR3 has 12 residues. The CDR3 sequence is CASRDRFSPLHF. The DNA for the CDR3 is TGTGCCAGCAGGGACAGGTTTTCACCCCTCCACTTT.

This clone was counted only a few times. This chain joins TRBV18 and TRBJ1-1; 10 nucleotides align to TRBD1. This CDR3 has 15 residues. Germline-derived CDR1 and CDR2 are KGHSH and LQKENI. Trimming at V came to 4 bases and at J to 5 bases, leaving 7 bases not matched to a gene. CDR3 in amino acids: CASSRAPGQGTEAFF. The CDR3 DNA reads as TGTGCCAGCTCACGAGCCCCGGGACAGGGGACTGAAGCTTTCTTT.

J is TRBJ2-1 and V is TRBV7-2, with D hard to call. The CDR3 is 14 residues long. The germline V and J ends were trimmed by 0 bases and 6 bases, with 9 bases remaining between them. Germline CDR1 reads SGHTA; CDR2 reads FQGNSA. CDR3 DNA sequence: TGTGCCAGCAGCTTAGCGCTCCGACTCAATGAGCAGTTCTTC. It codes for CASSLALRLNEQFF.

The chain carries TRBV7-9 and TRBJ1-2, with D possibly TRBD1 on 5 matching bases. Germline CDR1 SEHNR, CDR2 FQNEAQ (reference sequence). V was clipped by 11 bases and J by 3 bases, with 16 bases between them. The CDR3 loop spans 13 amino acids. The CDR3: CAASLGGDYGYTF. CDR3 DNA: TGTGCCGCATCCTTGGGGGGGGACTATGGCTACACCTTC.

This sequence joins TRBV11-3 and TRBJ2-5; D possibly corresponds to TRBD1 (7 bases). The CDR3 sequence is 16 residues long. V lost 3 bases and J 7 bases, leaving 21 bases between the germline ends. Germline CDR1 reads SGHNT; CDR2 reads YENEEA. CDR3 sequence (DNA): TGTGCCAGCAGCTTCGGCAGGGGGGATAGTAGCGGGACCCAGTACTTC. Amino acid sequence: CASSFGRGDSSGTQYF.

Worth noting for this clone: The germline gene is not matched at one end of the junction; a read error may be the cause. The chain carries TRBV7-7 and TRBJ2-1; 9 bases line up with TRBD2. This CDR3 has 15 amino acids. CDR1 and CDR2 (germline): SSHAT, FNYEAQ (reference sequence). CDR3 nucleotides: TGTGCTAGCAGCCCCCTGGCTAGCGGGATTGGTGAGCAGTTCTTC. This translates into CASSPLASGIGEQFF.

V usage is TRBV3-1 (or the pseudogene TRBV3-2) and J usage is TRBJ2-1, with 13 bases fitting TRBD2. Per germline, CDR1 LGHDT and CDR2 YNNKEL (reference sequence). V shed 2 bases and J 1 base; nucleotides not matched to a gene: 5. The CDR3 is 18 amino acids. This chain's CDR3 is CASSQRGTSGTSYNEQFF. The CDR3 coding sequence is TGTGCCAGCAGCCAACGCGGGACTAGCGGGACTTCCTACAATGAGCAGTTCTTC.

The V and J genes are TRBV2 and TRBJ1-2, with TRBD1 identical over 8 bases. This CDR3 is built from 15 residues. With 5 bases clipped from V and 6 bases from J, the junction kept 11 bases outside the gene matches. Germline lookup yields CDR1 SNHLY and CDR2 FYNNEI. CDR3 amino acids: CASSSLDRAYHGYTF. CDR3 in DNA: TGTGCCAGCAGTTCTCTGGACAGGGCTTACCATGGCTACACCTTC.

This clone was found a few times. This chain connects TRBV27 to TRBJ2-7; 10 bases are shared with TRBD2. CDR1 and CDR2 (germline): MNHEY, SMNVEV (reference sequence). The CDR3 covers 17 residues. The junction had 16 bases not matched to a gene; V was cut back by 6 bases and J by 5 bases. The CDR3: CASRPRPLAGAPNEQYF. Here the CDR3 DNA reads TGTGCCAGCAGGCCCCGTCCCCTAGCGGGAGCTCCCAACGAGCAGTACTTC.

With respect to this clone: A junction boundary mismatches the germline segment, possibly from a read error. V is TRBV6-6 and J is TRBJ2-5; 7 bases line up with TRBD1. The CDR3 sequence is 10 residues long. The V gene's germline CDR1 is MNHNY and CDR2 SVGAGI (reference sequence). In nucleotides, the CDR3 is TGTGCCAGCAGTTACAGGGGGCTCAACTTC. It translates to CASSYRGLNF.

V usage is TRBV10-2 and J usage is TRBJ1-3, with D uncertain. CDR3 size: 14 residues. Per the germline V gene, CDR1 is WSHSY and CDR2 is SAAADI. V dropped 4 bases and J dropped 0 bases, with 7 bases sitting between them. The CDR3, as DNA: TGCGCCAGCAGTGCGGTCGTCTCTGGAAACACCATATATTTT. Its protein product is CASSAVVSGNTIYF.

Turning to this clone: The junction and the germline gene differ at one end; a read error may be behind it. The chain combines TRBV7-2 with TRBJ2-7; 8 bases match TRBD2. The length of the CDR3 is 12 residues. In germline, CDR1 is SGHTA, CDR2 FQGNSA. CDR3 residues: CASSPRGGLWNF. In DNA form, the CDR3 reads TGTGCCAGCAGCCCTCGGGGGGGTCTGTGGAACTTC.

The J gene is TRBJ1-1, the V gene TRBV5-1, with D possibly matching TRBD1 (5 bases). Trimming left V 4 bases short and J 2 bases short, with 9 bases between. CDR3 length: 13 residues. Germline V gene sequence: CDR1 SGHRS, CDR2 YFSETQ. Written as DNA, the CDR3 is TGCGCCAGCAGCCGGGGGGATAACACTGAAGCTTTCTTT. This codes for CASSRGDNTEAFF.

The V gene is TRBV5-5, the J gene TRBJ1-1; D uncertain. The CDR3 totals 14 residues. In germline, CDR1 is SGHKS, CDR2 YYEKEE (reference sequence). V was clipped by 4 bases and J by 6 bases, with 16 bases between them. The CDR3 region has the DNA TGTGCCAGCAGCCCTGGGCCCACATATGCTGAAGCTTTCTTT. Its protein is CASSPGPTYAEAFF.

The CDR3 DNA reads as TGTGCCAGCAGCTTACTGACAGGGTTTGGGGAGACCCAGTACTTC. Translated, it gives CASSLLTGFGETQYF. The chain joins TRBV7-9 to TRBJ2-5; 7 nucleotides agree with TRBD1. V was pared by 2 bases and J by 5 bases, with 8 bases of the junction left unmatched. The germline V gene encodes CDR1 SEHNR and CDR2 FQNEAQ (reference sequence). The CDR3 runs 15 residues.

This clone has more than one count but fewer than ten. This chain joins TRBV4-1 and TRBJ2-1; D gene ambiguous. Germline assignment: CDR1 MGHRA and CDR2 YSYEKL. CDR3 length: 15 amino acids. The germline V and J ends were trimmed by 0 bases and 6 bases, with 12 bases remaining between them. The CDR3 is CASSQDPGSFNEQFF. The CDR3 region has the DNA TGCGCCAGCAGCCAAGATCCTGGTAGCTTCAATGAGCAGTTCTTC.

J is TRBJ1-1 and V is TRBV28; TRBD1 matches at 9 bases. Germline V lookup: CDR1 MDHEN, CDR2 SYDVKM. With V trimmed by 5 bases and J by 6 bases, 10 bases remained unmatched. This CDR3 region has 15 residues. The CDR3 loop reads CASSAPGQGTAEAFF. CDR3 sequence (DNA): TGTGCCAGCAGTGCACCGGGACAGGGAACCGCTGAAGCTTTCTTT.

The CDR3 spells CASSQDLGGSGYNEQFF. In DNA, the CDR3 is TGCGCCAGCAGCCAAGATTTGGGCGGGAGCGGATACAATGAGCAGTTCTTC. The chain carries TRBV4-3 and TRBJ2-1, with TRBD2 matching 7 bases. V was pared by 0 bases and J by 4 bases, with 9 bases of the junction left unmatched. The CDR3 length is 17 residues. The V gene's germline CDR1 is LGHNA and CDR2 YSLEER.